One sample yielded the 27 T cell receptor beta chains listed below, sequenced in a study of CD8 T cells in ankylosing spondylitis. TCRdb called the 5' RACE reads again in MiXCR, with one record for every CDR3 protein. The repertoire holds around 100,000 distinct CDR3 sequences, with approximately 25% as singletons. The material sequenced was synovial fluid, either unsorted or a sorted T cell fraction (not recorded which). The source of these receptors is a male donor with ankylosing spondylitis.

This rearrangement joins TRBV12-3 or TRBV12-4 to TRBJ2-1; the match to TRBD2 covers 9 bases. Germline trimming cut 6 bases from V and 9 bases from J; bases unmatched to any gene: 9. The CDR3 covers 14 residues. The CDR3 DNA follows: TGTGCCAGCAGGGTAGCGGGAGATGCGGGTGAGCAGTTCTTC. Its protein is CASRVAGDAGEQFF.

This rearrangement joins TRBV28 to TRBJ2-7, with TRBD1 matching 9 bases. The ends lost 6 bases at V and 12 bases at J; junction bases unmatched: 9. Germline values: CDR1 MDHEN, CDR2 SYDVKM. CDR3 length equals 12 residues. The CDR3: CASRNRGRRLYF. In DNA, the CDR3 is TGTGCCAGCAGAAACAGGGGGCGTAGACTGTACTTC.

In its sample, this clonotype was seen many times. The chain employs TRBV24-1 and TRBJ2-1, with 7 nucleotides matching TRBD1. Per the germline V gene, CDR1 is KGHDR and CDR2 is SFDVKD. The CDR3 is 17 residues long. The ends lost 4 bases at V and 0 bases at J; junction bases unmatched: 8. The CDR3 nucleotides are TGTGCCACCAGTGACCCCGACAGGGCCAGCTCCTACAATGAGCAGTTCTTC. Its translation: CATSDPDRASSYNEQFF.

Many counts were recorded for this clonotype. The J gene is TRBJ1-4, the V gene TRBV20-1, with D possibly TRBD1 on 5 matching bases. The germline V gene has CDR1 DFQATT and CDR2 SNEGSKA (reference sequence). The CDR3 is 16 residues long. V gave up 1 base and J gave up 4 bases, with 16 bases separating them. In DNA, the CDR3 is TGCAGTGCTAGAGGAACCGGGACCCGGGGTAATGAAAAACTGTTTTTT. Protein sequence: CSARGTGTRGNEKLFF.

The chain links TRBV7-9 to TRBJ1-1; D is unresolved. Per the germline V gene, CDR1 is SEHNR and CDR2 is FQNEAQ (reference sequence). Trimming removed 11 bases at V and 0 bases at J, with 13 bases between. This CDR3 has 13 amino acids. The CDR3 loop reads CAGSRTVNTEAFF. CDR3 coding DNA: TGTGCCGGCTCTCGAACGGTGAACACTGAAGCTTTCTTT.

A few counts support this clonotype. The chain employs TRBV30 and TRBJ2-2, with a possible D match to TRBD1 (6 bases). From germline, CDR1 is GTSNPN and CDR2 SVGIG (reference sequence). The length of the CDR3 is 16 residues. The ends were cut back, 4 bases at V and 5 bases at J, with 20 bases in the middle. The chain's CDR3 is CAWKGGGLIGTGELFF. The CDR3 DNA reads TGTGCCTGGAAGGGTGGGGGCCTGATCGGAACCGGGGAGCTGTTTTTT.

The chain employs TRBV7-2 and TRBJ2-3; 13 bases are shared with TRBD2. The CDR3 totals 15 residues. Germline CDR1 SGHTA, CDR2 FQGNSA. With 6 bases clipped from V and 8 bases from J, the junction kept 8 bases outside the gene matches. The DNA of the CDR3 is TGTGCCAGCAGTTTCAGACTAGCGGGAGGTGGTACGCAGTATTTT. This translates into CASSFRLAGGGTQYF. Supplemented by reference TRBV7-2 and TRBJ2-3, the full variable domain reads GAGVSQSPSNKVTEKGKDVELRCDPISGHTALYWYRQSLGQGLEFLIYFQGNSAPDKSGLPSDRFSAERTGGSVSTLTIQRTQQEDSAVYLCASSFRLAGGGTQYFGPGTRLTVL.

Only a few counts were recorded for this clonotype. The rearrangement joins TRBV7-9 to TRBJ2-7; 9 bases fit TRBD2. V lost 2 bases, J lost 2 bases, and 7 bases stayed unmatched. The CDR3 has 16 residues. Per the germline V gene, CDR1 is SEHNR and CDR2 is FQNEAQ (reference sequence). The CDR3 loop reads CASSLSGTSRTYEQYF. CDR3 in DNA: TGTGCCAGCAGCTTATCCGGGACTAGCAGAACCTACGAGCAGTACTTC. Looking up the rest from reference TRBV7-9 and TRBJ2-7 gives the full variable domain: DTGVSQNPRHKITKRGQNVTFRCDPISEHNRLYWYRQTLGQGPEFLTYFQNEAQLEKSRLLSDRFSAERPKGSFSTLEIQRTEQGDSAMYLCASSLSGTSRTYEQYFGPGTRLTVT.

The chain joins TRBV7-2 to TRBJ2-1, with no clear D. This CDR3 has 13 residues. CDR1 is SGHTA and CDR2 is FQGNSA in the germline V gene. V was trimmed by 7 bases and J by 8 bases, leaving 15 bases between them. The CDR3 sequence: CASKTNPNYEQFF. In DNA form, the CDR3 reads TGTGCCAGCAAGACAAATCCCAACTATGAGCAGTTCTTC.

This clonotype was observed at least ten times. The chain uses TRBV30 and TRBJ1-4, with 7 bases aligning to TRBD1. Germline CDR1 GTSNPN, CDR2 SVGIG (reference sequence). Trimming removed 2 bases from V and 11 bases from J; junction bases left unmatched: 8. CDR3 size: 13 residues. Here the CDR3 DNA reads TGTGCCTGGAGTACCGGACAGGCAAGGAAACTGTTTTTT. Amino acids: CAWSTGQARKLFF.

This clonotype was recorded a few times. The chain is built from TRBV20-1 and TRBJ2-7; perhaps D is TRBD1 or TRBD2 (7 bases each). Germline V lookup: CDR1 DFQATT, CDR2 SNEGSKA (reference sequence). V gave up 0 bases and J gave up 4 bases, with 16 bases separating them. The CDR3 consists of 15 residues. DNA for the CDR3: TGCAGTGCTAGAGATCCCAGGGGGGGAATTTACGAGCAGTACTTC. This sequence encodes CSARDPRGGIYEQYF.

This clonotype was counted between two and nine times. The chain recombines TRBV19 with TRBJ2-1; weak D call: TRBD2 (6 bases). V was pared by 1 base and J by 8 bases, with 12 bases between. This CDR3 region has 14 residues. The germline V gene encodes CDR1 LNHDA and CDR2 SQIVND (reference sequence). CDR3 in amino acids: CASSIVGGDDEQFF. Written as DNA, the CDR3 is TGTGCCAGTAGTATAGTTGGAGGGGACGATGAGCAGTTCTTC. The whole variable domain, remainder taken from reference TRBV19 and TRBJ2-1, is DGGITQSPKYLFRKEGQNVTLSCEQNLNHDAMYWYRQDPGQGLRLIYYSQIVNDFQKGDIAEGYSVSREKKESFPLTVTSAQKNPTAFYLCASSIVGGDDEQFFGPGTRLTVL.

This clonotype was counted between two and nine times. The genes are TRBV9 and TRBJ1-6; 7 nucleotides align to TRBD1. This CDR3 is 15 amino acids long. Germline loops: CDR1 SGDLS, CDR2 YYNGEE. V dropped 3 bases and J dropped 5; count of bases not matched to a gene: 5. CDR3 sequence: CASSAEGTDNSPLHF. The CDR3 DNA sequence: TGTGCCAGCAGCGCCGAGGGGACAGATAATTCACCCCTCCACTTT. The complete variable domain, with remaining parts taken from reference TRBV9 and TRBJ1-6, reads DSGVTQTPKHLITATGQRVTLRCSPRSGDLSVYWYQQSLDQGLQFLIQYYNGEERAKGNILERFSAQQFPDLHSELNLSSLELGDSALYFCASSAEGTDNSPLHFGNGTRLTVT.

The rearrangement links TRBV21-1 to TRBJ2-7. TRBV21-1 is given as a pseudogene. The CDR3 is 15 amino acids. The CDR3 loop is CASSRLGRCPYEQYF. The CDR3 DNA sequence: TGTGCCAGCAGCCGCCTTGGGAGGTGCCCTTACGAGCAGTACTTC.

There are many counts of this clonotype. This sequence joins TRBV4-2 and TRBJ1-4; a weak D match, TRBD1 (5 bases). The CDR3 length is 14 residues. CDR1 is LGHNA, CDR2 YNFKEQ, per germline. Trimming removed 1 base at V and 5 bases at J, with 8 bases between. CDR3 protein: CASSQVQGNEKLFF. CDR3 coding DNA: TGTGCCAGCAGCCAAGTTCAGGGCAATGAAAAACTGTTTTTT.

This clonotype appeared a few times. The V gene is TRBV10-3, the J gene TRBJ1-4, with D tentatively TRBD1 (6 bases). The germline V gene has CDR1 ENHRY and CDR2 SYGVKD. This CDR3 has 12 amino acids. Between the trimmed V and J ends, which lost 3 bases and 10 bases, there was a span of 9 bases. CDR3: CAISDLGGKLFF. In DNA form, the CDR3 reads TGTGCCATCAGTGATTTAGGGGGAAAACTGTTTTTT.

The DNA of the CDR3 is TGTGCCAGCTCCAAAAATGAGGCAGTGCACTATGGCTACACCTTC. Residues: CASSKNEAVHYGYTF. This chain connects TRBV18 to TRBJ1-2; no firm D call. CDR3 size: 15 residues. The germline CDR1 and CDR2 sequences are KGHSH and LQKENI. Deletions cut 6 bases from V and 3 bases from J, with 17 bases between.

This clonotype was observed at least ten times. The chain is built from TRBV7-8 and TRBJ2-7; 7 positions match TRBD1. The germline V gene encodes CDR1 SGHVS and CDR2 FQNEAQ. CDR3 length: 14 amino acids. V shed 4 bases and J 0 bases; nucleotides not matched to a gene: 3. The CDR3 here is CASSSRQGSYEQYV. The CDR3 region has the DNA TGTGCCAGCAGCTCACGACAGGGCTCCTACGAGCAGTACGTC.

The chain uses TRBV27 and TRBJ2-7, with TRBD2 matching over 7 bases. CDR3 size: 11 residues. V trimming: 10 bases; J trimming: 8 bases; junction bases outside the gene matches: 8. Germline V lookup: CDR1 MNHEY, CDR2 SMNVEV (reference sequence). The CDR3 coding sequence is TGTGCCATCCTCACCGGGACTAAGCAGTACTTC. The encoded protein is CAILTGTKQYF.

This CDR3 is CASSSGTSGRETQYF. Here the CDR3 DNA reads TGTGCCAGCAGCTCAGGGACTAGCGGGAGAGAGACCCAGTACTTC. V gene TRBV13 combines with J gene TRBJ2-5, with 14 nucleotides matching TRBD2. Germline V gene sequence: CDR1 PRHDT, CDR2 FYEKMQ (reference sequence). Germline trimming cut 4 bases from V and 4 bases from J; bases unmatched to any gene: 2. CDR3 length: 15 residues.

The rearrangement links TRBV7-2 to TRBJ2-3; unclear D gene. Germline lookup yields CDR1 SGHTA and CDR2 FQGNSA. The CDR3 is 12 residues long. Trimming pared 6 bases from V and 4 bases from J, leaving 8 bases between. CDR3 protein: CASSYSPDTQYF. In nucleotides, the CDR3 is TGTGCCAGCAGTTATTCCCCAGATACGCAGTATTTT.

The sample holds many counts of this clonotype. The rearrangement joins TRBV5-1 to TRBJ2-1, with 9 bases fitting TRBD2. The CDR3 spans 16 residues. Germline lookup yields CDR1 SGHRS and CDR2 YFSETQ. J lost 5 bases, V lost 0 bases, and 6 bases had no gene match. The CDR3 DNA reads as TGCGCCAGCAGCTTGGGTACTAGCGGGTTACACAATGAGCAGTTCTTC. Encoded protein: CASSLGTSGLHNEQFF.

This clonotype turned up a few times. The V and J genes are TRBV2 and TRBJ2-1; no definite D call. CDR3 size: 13 residues. In germline, CDR1 is SNHLY, CDR2 FYNNEI. Trimming removed 4 bases from V and 9 bases from J, with 13 bases in between. For the CDR3, the DNA is TGTGCCAGCAGTGGGGAACTACTCGGTGAGCAGTTCTTC. It encodes CASSGELLGEQFF.

The chain has TRBV30 and TRBJ2-5; weak D call: TRBD1 (5 bases). The CDR3 loop spans 11 amino acids. Per the germline V gene, CDR1 is GTSNPN and CDR2 is SVGIG (reference sequence). V dropped 3 bases and J dropped 7 bases, with 9 bases sitting between them. The CDR3 region is CAWRGRGTQYF. Written as DNA, the CDR3 is TGTGCCTGGAGGGGGCGCGGGACCCAGTACTTC. The variable domain in full, with the rest retrieved from reference TRBV30 and TRBJ2-5, is SQTIHQWPATLVQPVGSPLSLECTVEGTSNPNLYWYRQAAGRGLQLLFYSVGIGQISSEVPQNLSASRPQDRQFILSSKKLLLSDSGFYLCAWRGRGTQYFGPGTRLLVL.

This chain connects TRBV18 to TRBJ2-7; no clear D gene. CDR1 and CDR2 (germline): KGHSH, LQKENI. The CDR3 consists of 11 residues. V lost 5 bases to trimming and J lost 5 bases, with 7 bases between them. DNA for the CDR3: TGTGCCAGCTCAACTAACGACGAGCAGTACTTC. Translating gives CASSTNDEQYF.

CDR3 in DNA: TGTGCCAGCAGTGAGGCTCCCCGGTCGGGGACTGAAGCTTTCTTT. This codes for CASSEAPRSGTEAFF. The chain couples TRBV2 to TRBJ1-1, with D unclear. V gave up 3 bases and J gave up 5 bases, with 16 bases separating them. CDR1 is SNHLY, CDR2 FYNNEI, per germline. The CDR3 has 15 residues.

This clonotype was recorded many times. In DNA form, the CDR3 reads TGCAGCGCCAGGGGCCCAGATACGCAGTATTTT. This translates into CSARGPDTQYF. The rearrangement joins TRBV29-1 to TRBJ2-3; a possible D gene is TRBD1 (6 bases). From germline, CDR1 is SQVTM and CDR2 ANQGSEA. Trimming removed 7 bases from V and 4 bases from J, with 9 bases in between. The CDR3 is 11 residues long.